The 27 T cell receptor beta chains reported below all come from one sample, sequenced in a study of shared clonotypes between healthy human individuals. This table comes from immunoSEQ multiplex PCR, and its TCRdb copy is limited to in-frame clones, with some not included. The sample lists approximately 2,200,000 clones, about 93% occurring once. Naive CD8 cells, CD45RO-negative and positively selected for CCR7, excluded terminally differentiated effector memory CD45RA+ cells. The source material was naive CD8+ T cells from PBMCs. The source is a man younger than 35 in good health. Some clones in this sample may be carry-over from other donors' samples.

V usage is TRBV21-1 and J usage is TRBJ2-3. TRBV21-1 is listed as a pseudogene. CDR3 length: 15 amino acids. CDR3 sequence (DNA): TGTGCCAGCAGCAAGGGGCGGGCTCGCACAGATACGCAGTATTTT. Protein sequence: CASSKGRARTDTQYF.

The V gene is TRBV9, the J gene TRBJ2-2; 10 bases are a match to TRBD2. The ends lost 4 bases at V and 3 bases at J; junction bases unmatched: 12. Germline V CDR1 and CDR2: SGDLS, YYNGEE. The CDR3 is 18 amino acids. As DNA, the CDR3 is TGTGCCAGCAGCCCCCAAGCAGCGGGAGGGCCACACACCGGGGAGCTGTTTTTT. It yields the protein CASSPQAAGGPHTGELFF.

The chain recombines TRBV19 with TRBJ2-1; D is unclear. CDR3 length: 15 amino acids. Germline V gene lookup returns CDR1 LNHDA and CDR2 SQIVND (reference sequence). The V gene lost 3 bases and the J gene lost 2 bases, with 11 bases spanning the gap. The CDR3 nucleotides are TGTGCCAGTAGTATGAGCCCGGGCCCCTACAATGAGCAGTTCTTC. Translation: CASSMSPGPYNEQFF.

About this clone itself: Other DNA sequences in the sample encode the same CDR3. The J gene is TRBJ2-7, the V gene TRBV7-9, with D unclear. This CDR3 is built from 14 residues. Trimming took 5 bases from V and 2 from J, leaving 13 bases between them. Germline lookup yields CDR1 SEHNR and CDR2 FQNEAQ (reference sequence). In DNA form, the CDR3 reads TGTGCCAGCAGCCTGGTGGGCGGCACCTACGAGCAGTACTTC. It yields the protein CASSLVGGTYEQYF.

V and J are TRBV6-1 and TRBJ2-2; D may be TRBD2 (6 bases). Germline V gene data show CDR1 as MNHNS and CDR2 as SASEGT. V was cut by 2 bases and J by 5 bases, with 9 bases left in between. The CDR3 runs to 14 residues. For the CDR3, the DNA is TGTGCCAGCAGTGAATGGAGGGGAACCGGGGAGCTGTTTTTT. Amino acids: CASSEWRGTGELFF.

V and J are TRBV10-3 and TRBJ1-1; D is perhaps TRBD1 (5 bases). Trimming cost V 2 bases and J 6 bases, with 31 bases left between them. Germline assignment: CDR1 ENHRY and CDR2 SYGVKD. The CDR3 spans 20 residues. The CDR3 bases are TGTGCCATCAGTGAGCAAACCAGTAAATCCCCCAGGGTCCTCGGGCCTGAAGCTTTCTTT. It is translated as CAISEQTSKSPRVLGPEAFF.

V gene TRBV13 combines with J gene TRBJ1-3; 8 bases match TRBD1. CDR3 length: 15 residues. V dropped 4 bases and J dropped 4; count of bases not matched to a gene: 6. The germline V gene encodes CDR1 PRHDT and CDR2 FYEKMQ (reference sequence). CDR3 bases: TGTGCCAGCAGCTCTACGGGACAGGAAGGAAACACCATATATTTT. It yields the protein CASSSTGQEGNTIYF.

A remark on this clone: Additional DNA sequences in this sample encode the identical CDR3. The rearrangement joins TRBV27 to TRBJ2-7; the D call may be TRBD1 or TRBD2 (5 bases each). Trimming pared 1 base from V and 4 bases from J, leaving 5 bases between. Germline CDR1 and CDR2: MNHEY and SMNVEV (reference sequence). The CDR3 is made up of 12 amino acids. The CDR3 DNA reads TGTGCCAGCAGTTTATGGGGGTACGAGCAGTACTTC. Residues: CASSLWGYEQYF.

This clone has only one observation. This chain joins TRBV15 and TRBJ1-2; D is unresolved. CDR1 is LNHNV, CDR2 YYDKDF, per germline (reference sequence). V was trimmed by 8 bases and J by 0 bases, leaving 10 bases between them. The CDR3 totals 13 residues. The CDR3 nucleotides are TGTGCCACCCGAATGGGTACTAACTATGGCTACACCTTC. This codes for CATRMGTNYGYTF. The full variable domain, completed using reference TRBV15 and TRBJ1-2, is DAMVIQNPRYQVTQFGKPVTLSCSQTLNHNVMYWYQQKSSQAPKLLFHYYDKDFNNEADTPDNFQSRRPNTSFCFLDIRSPGLGDTAMYLCATRMGTNYGYTFGSGTRLTVV.

This clone was seen only once. The genes are TRBV27 and TRBJ2-1; D is tentatively TRBD1 or TRBD2 (5 bases each). Germline CDR1 is MNHEY and CDR2 is SMNVEV (reference sequence). CDR3 length: 14 residues. V dropped 4 bases and J dropped 8 bases, with 15 bases sitting between them. CDR3: CASSYRDPRYEQFF. The CDR3 DNA reads as TGTGCCAGCAGTTACCGGGACCCTCGGTATGAGCAGTTCTTC.

The chain links TRBV7-9 to TRBJ2-7; tentatively, D is TRBD2 (5 bases). Between the trimmed V and J ends, which lost 0 bases and 6 bases, there was a span of 15 bases. In germline, CDR1 is SEHNR, CDR2 FQNEAQ (reference sequence). The CDR3 contains 15 residues. CDR3 bases: TGTGCCAGCAGCTTAGCGGCGGGCAGGATGGTCGAGCAGTACTTC. It codes for CASSLAAGRMVEQYF. Drawing the rest from reference TRBV7-9 and TRBJ2-7, the complete variable domain is DTGVSQNPRHKITKRGQNVTFRCDPISEHNRLYWYRQTLGQGPEFLTYFQNEAQLEKSRLLSDRFSAERPKGSFSTLEIQRTEQGDSAMYLCASSLAAGRMVEQYFGPGTRLTVT.

This chain links TRBV27 with TRBJ2-2, with D perhaps matching TRBD2 (5 bases). Germline V CDR1 and CDR2: MNHEY, SMNVEV (reference sequence). The CDR3 is made up of 12 amino acids. Trimming stripped 4 bases from V and 8 bases from J, with 8 bases between. CDR3 sequence (DNA): TGTGCCAGCAGTTCTGGCGGGGGGGAGCTGTTTTTT. It yields the protein CASSSGGGELFF.

In this sample, this clone turned up once. The gene calls are TRBV5-4 and TRBJ2-7, with 12 bases matching TRBD2. The junction had 8 bases not matched to a gene; V was cut back by 4 bases and J by 6 bases. The CDR3 contains 15 residues. Germline lookup yields CDR1 SGHNT and CDR2 YYREEE (reference sequence). CDR3 amino acids: CASSPTSGRSGEQYF. CDR3 DNA sequence: TGTGCCAGCAGCCCGACTAGCGGGAGATCGGGCGAGCAGTACTTC. Full variable domain (rest looked up from reference TRBV5-4 and TRBJ2-7): ETGVTQSPTHLIKTRGQQVTLRCSSQSGHNTVSWYQQALGQGPQFIFQYYREEENGRGNFPPRFSGLQFPNYSSELNVNALELDDSALYLCASSPTSGRSGEQYFGPGTRLTVT.

The rearrangement joins TRBV27 to TRBJ2-5; no reliable D call. Germline assignment: CDR1 MNHEY and CDR2 SMNVEV (reference sequence). This CDR3 spans 14 amino acids. The germline V and J ends were trimmed by 3 bases and 5 bases, with 13 bases remaining between them. The CDR3 nucleotides read TGTGCCAGCAGTTTTTGGCTTACGGGCGAGACCCAGTACTTC. This translates into CASSFWLTGETQYF.

The chain has TRBV5-4 and TRBJ1-2; 9 positions match TRBD1. The CDR3 totals 14 residues. The junction had 3 bases not matched to a gene; V was cut back by 0 bases and J by 6 bases. CDR1 SGHNT and CDR2 YYREEE come from the germline V gene (reference sequence). Here the CDR3 reads CASSLGTGVDGYTF. CDR3 sequence (DNA): TGTGCCAGCAGCTTGGGGACAGGGGTGGATGGCTACACCTTC.

The chain is built from TRBV11-2 and TRBJ2-3, with 14 bases identical to TRBD2. Trimming at V came to 4 bases and at J to 4 bases, leaving 4 bases not matched to a gene. The CDR3 has 16 residues. Germline lookup yields CDR1 SGHAT and CDR2 FQNNGV. The CDR3 DNA reads as TGTGCCAGCAGCTCGGGACTAGCGGGAGATGCAGATACGCAGTATTTT. As protein: CASSSGLAGDADTQYF.

This chain joins TRBV9 and TRBJ1-5; D is undetermined. Trimming shortened V by 0 bases and J by 1 base, and 8 bases separated the two germline ends. Germline CDR1 is SGDLS and CDR2 is YYNGEE. The CDR3 is made up of 15 amino acids. CDR3 sequence (DNA): TGTGCCAGCAGCGTAGGTCAGAAGAGCAATCAGCCCCAGCATTTT. Translating it yields CASSVGQKSNQPQHF.

V is TRBV30 and J is TRBJ2-1; tentative D call: TRBD1 (6 bases). The CDR3 consists of 13 residues. CDR1 is GTSNPN, CDR2 SVGIG, per germline (reference sequence). V lost 1 base and J 6 bases, leaving 10 bases between the germline ends. DNA for the CDR3: TGTGCCTGGAGTGGCGGACAGTTCAATGAGCAGTTCTTC. This translates into CAWSGGQFNEQFF. The full variable domain, completed using reference TRBV30 and TRBJ2-1, is SQTIHQWPATLVQPVGSPLSLECTVEGTSNPNLYWYRQAAGRGLQLLFYSVGIGQISSEVPQNLSASRPQDRQFILSSKKLLLSDSGFYLCAWSGGQFNEQFFGPGTRLTVL.

V and J are TRBV4-1 and TRBJ1-3; D remains unclear. The CDR3 contains 15 residues. CDR1 MGHRA and CDR2 YSYEKL come from the germline V gene. Deletions cut 0 bases from V and 4 bases from J, with 10 bases between. The CDR3 sequence is CASSQDLGWGNTIYF. Written as DNA, the CDR3 is TGCGCCAGCAGCCAAGATCTGGGTTGGGGAAACACCATATATTTT.

The chain carries TRBV6-5 and TRBJ2-5; tentative D call: TRBD1 (6 bases). The germline V and J ends were trimmed by 2 bases and 1 base, with 11 bases remaining between them. Germline V gene data show CDR1 as MNHEY and CDR2 as SVGAGI. CDR3 length equals 15 residues. CDR3 region: CASSYGQFLQETQYF. The CDR3 coding sequence is TGTGCCAGCAGTTACGGACAGTTTCTCCAAGAGACCCAGTACTTC.

The chain is built from TRBV28 and TRBJ2-5; D is unclear. The germline V gene encodes CDR1 MDHEN and CDR2 SYDVKM. Trimming left V 6 bases short and J 5 bases short, with 19 bases between. The CDR3 totals 15 residues. This chain's CDR3 is CASSSPGELRETQYF. In DNA form, the CDR3 reads TGTGCCAGCAGCTCTCCCGGTGAGCTAAGGGAGACCCAGTACTTC.

This clone was found a few times. This chain joins TRBV28 and TRBJ1-1, with D hard to call. The germline V and J ends were trimmed by 1 base and 4 bases, with 10 bases remaining between them. CDR1 and CDR2 (germline): MDHEN, SYDVKM. This CDR3 is built from 14 residues. The CDR3 loop is CASSLSYTSTEAFF. The CDR3 DNA reads TGTGCCAGCAGTTTATCGTACACGTCCACTGAAGCTTTCTTT.

The chain has TRBV4-1 and TRBJ1-2; no definite D call. The CDR3 has 13 residues. Germline CDR1 reads MGHRA; CDR2 reads YSYEKL. Trimming cost V 0 bases and J 6 bases, with 8 bases left between them. CDR3 residues: CASSQDRPNGYTF. The CDR3 DNA sequence: TGCGCCAGCAGCCAAGATCGGCCGAATGGCTACACCTTC.

The chain employs TRBV9 and TRBJ2-3; possible D gene TRBD2, 6 bases. Between the trimmed V and J ends, which lost 0 bases and 6 bases, there was a span of 14 bases. The CDR3 is made up of 15 amino acids. The germline gives CDR1 SGDLS, CDR2 YYNGEE. The chain's CDR3 is CASSVGWRGSDTQYF. The DNA for the CDR3 is TGTGCCAGCAGCGTAGGGTGGAGGGGTTCGGATACGCAGTATTTT.

Note on this clone: The same CDR3 arises from other DNA sequences in this sample as well. The V gene is TRBV14, the J gene TRBJ1-2; D gene ambiguous. The germline V and J ends were trimmed by 1 base and 7 bases, with 7 bases remaining between them. The germline CDR1 and CDR2 sequences are SGHDN and FVKESK. This CDR3 is built from 12 residues. This CDR3 is CASSQVGGGYTF. CDR3 DNA: TGTGCCAGCAGCCAAGTGGGAGGTGGCTACACCTTC.

J is TRBJ1-2 and V is TRBV5-6; maybe TRBD1 (6 bases). Germline CDR1 SGHDT, CDR2 YYEEEE. The CDR3 covers 16 residues. V lost 3 bases and J lost 2, with 17 bases in between. The CDR3 region is CASSWETRGKNYGYTF. CDR3 DNA: TGTGCCAGCAGCTGGGAGACCAGGGGCAAGAACTATGGCTACACCTTC.

The chain uses TRBV5-8 and TRBJ1-1, with D tentatively TRBD1 (6 bases). There are 13 residues in the CDR3. Germline CDR1 reads SGHTS; CDR2 reads YDEGEE. The V end was cut by 2 bases, the J end by 7 bases, with 12 bases between. The CDR3 protein is CASSLGGASEAFF. The CDR3 DNA is TGTGCCAGCAGCTTAGGGGGGGCAAGTGAAGCTTTCTTT.